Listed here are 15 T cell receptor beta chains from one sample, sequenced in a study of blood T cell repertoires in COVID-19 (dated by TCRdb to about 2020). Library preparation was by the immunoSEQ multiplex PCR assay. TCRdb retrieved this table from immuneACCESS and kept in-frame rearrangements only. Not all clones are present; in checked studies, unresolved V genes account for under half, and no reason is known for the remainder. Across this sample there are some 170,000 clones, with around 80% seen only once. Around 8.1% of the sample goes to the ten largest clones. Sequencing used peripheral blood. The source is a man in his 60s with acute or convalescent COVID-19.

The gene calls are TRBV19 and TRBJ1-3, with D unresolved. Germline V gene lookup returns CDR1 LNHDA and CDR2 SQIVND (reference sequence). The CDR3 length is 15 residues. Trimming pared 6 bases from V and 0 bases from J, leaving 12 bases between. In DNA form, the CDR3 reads TGTGCCAGTAGCTCCGACGGGTTCTCTGGAAACACCATATATTTT. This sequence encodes CASSSDGFSGNTIYF.

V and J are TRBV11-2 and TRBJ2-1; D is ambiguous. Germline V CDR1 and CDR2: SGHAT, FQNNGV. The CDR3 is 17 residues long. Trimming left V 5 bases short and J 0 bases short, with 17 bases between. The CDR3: CASSPRLLPSSYNEQFF. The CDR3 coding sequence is TGTGCCAGCAGCCCAAGATTGCTTCCGAGCTCCTACAATGAGCAGTTCTTC.

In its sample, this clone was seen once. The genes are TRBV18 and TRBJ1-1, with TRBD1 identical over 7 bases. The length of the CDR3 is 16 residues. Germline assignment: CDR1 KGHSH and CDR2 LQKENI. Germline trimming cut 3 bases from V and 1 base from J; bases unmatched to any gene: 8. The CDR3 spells CASSPRQGSRNTEAFF. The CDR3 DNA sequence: TGTGCCAGCTCACCGAGACAGGGTTCGAGGAACACTGAAGCTTTCTTT. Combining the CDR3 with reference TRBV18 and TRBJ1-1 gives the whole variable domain NAGVMQNPRHLVRRRGQEARLRCSPMKGHSHVYWYRQLPEEGLKFMVYLQKENIIDESGMPKERFSAEFPKEGPSILRIQQVVRGDSAAYFCASSPRQGSRNTEAFFGQGTRLTVV.

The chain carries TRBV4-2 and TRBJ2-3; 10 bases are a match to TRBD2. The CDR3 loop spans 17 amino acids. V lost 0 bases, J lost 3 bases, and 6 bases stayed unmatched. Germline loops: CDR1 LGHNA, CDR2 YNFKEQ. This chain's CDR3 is CASSQDYPGLATDTQYF. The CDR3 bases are TGTGCCAGCAGCCAAGATTACCCGGGACTAGCGACAGATACGCAGTATTTT.

CDR3 bases: TGTGCCGGAGATAGCAATCAGCCCCAGCATTTT. Amino acids: CAGDSNQPQHF. V gene TRBV19 combines with J gene TRBJ1-5; D is uncertain. Germline loops: CDR1 LNHDA, CDR2 SQIVND (reference sequence). The CDR3 extends over 11 amino acids. Trimming took 11 bases from V and 0 from J, leaving 5 bases between them. The variable domain in full, with the rest retrieved from reference TRBV19 and TRBJ1-5, is DGGITQSPKYLFRKEGQNVTLSCEQNLNHDAMYWYRQDPGQGLRLIYYSQIVNDFQKGDIAEGYSVSREKKESFPLTVTSAQKNPTAFYLCAGDSNQPQHFGDGTRLSIL.

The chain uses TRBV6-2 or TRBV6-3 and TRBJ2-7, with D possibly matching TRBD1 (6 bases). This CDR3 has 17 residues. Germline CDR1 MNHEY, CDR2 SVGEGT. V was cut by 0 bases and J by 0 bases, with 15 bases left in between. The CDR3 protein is CASSYSPTGALSYEQYF. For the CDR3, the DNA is TGTGCCAGCAGTTACTCACCGACAGGAGCCCTCTCCTACGAGCAGTACTTC.

CDR3 region: CASSLGGPSEKLFF. The DNA for the CDR3 is TGCGCCAGCAGCTTAGGAGGGCCTTCTGAAAAACTGTTTTTT. The V call is TRBV5-1, the J call TRBJ1-4; D is ambiguous. V was trimmed by 2 bases and J by 7 bases, leaving 12 bases between them. The CDR3 sequence is 14 residues long. Germline CDR1 SGHRS, CDR2 YFSETQ.

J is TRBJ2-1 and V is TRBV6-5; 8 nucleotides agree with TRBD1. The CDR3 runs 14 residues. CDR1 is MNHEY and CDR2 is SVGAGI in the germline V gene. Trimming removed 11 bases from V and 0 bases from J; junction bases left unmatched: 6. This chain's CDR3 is CACRQGISYNEQFF. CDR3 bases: TGTGCCTGCCGACAGGGGATCTCCTACAATGAGCAGTTCTTC.

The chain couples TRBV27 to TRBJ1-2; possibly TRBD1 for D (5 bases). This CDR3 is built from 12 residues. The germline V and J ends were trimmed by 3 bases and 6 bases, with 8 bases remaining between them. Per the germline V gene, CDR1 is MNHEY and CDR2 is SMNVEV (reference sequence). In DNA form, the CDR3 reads TGTGCCAGCAGTTTCACAGGAGATGGCTACACCTTC. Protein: CASSFTGDGYTF.

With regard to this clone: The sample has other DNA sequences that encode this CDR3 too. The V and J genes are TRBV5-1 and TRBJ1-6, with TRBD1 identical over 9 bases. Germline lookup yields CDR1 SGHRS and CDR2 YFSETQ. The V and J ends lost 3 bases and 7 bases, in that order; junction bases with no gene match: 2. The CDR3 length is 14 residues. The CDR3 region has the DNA TGCGCCAGCAGCTCCGGGACAGGGAATTCACCCCTCCACTTT. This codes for CASSSGTGNSPLHF. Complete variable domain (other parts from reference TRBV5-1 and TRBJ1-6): KAGVTQTPRYLIKTRGQQVTLSCSPISGHRSVSWYQQTPGQGLQFLFEYFSETQRNKGNFPGRFSGRQFSNSRSEMNVSTLELGDSALYLCASSSGTGNSPLHFGNGTRLTVT.

The CDR3 DNA reads TGTGCCAGCAGTTTATTGGGGGGACAGGGGAATAATCAGCCCCAGCATTTT. As protein: CASSLLGGQGNNQPQHF. The genes are TRBV27 and TRBJ1-5; 10 nucleotides line up with TRBD1. The CDR3 is 17 amino acids. V lost 1 base and J lost 4; bases outside the gene matches: 7. From germline, CDR1 is MNHEY and CDR2 SMNVEV (reference sequence).

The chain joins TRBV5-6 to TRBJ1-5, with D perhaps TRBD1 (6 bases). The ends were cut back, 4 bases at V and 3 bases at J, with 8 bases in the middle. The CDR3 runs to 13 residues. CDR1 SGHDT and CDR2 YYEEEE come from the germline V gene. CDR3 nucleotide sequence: TGTGCCAGCAGCGACAGGAACAATCAGCCCCAGCATTTT. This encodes CASSDRNNQPQHF.

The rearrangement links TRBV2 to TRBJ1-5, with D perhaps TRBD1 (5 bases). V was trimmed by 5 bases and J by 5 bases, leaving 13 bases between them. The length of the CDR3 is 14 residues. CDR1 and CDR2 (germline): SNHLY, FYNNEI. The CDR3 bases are TGTGCCAGCAGTTCGACAGCGCCTGATCAGCCCCAGCATTTT. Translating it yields CASSSTAPDQPQHF.

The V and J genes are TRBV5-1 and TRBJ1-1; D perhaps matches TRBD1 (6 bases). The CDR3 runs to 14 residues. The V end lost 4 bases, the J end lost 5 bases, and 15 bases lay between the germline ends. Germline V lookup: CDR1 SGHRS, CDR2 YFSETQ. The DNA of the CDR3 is TGCGCCAGCAGCCCCCCGACAGGTTGGACTGAAGCTTTCTTT. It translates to CASSPPTGWTEAFF.

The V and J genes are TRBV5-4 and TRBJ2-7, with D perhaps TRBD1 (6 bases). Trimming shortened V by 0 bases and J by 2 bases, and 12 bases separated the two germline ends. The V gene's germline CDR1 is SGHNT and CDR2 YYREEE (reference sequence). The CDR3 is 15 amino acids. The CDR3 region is CASSLDGTPAYEQYF. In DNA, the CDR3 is TGTGCCAGCAGCTTGGACGGGACACCGGCCTACGAGCAGTACTTC.